This TCR beta chain stems from a study of T cells in Graves' hyperthyroidism and ophthalmopathy. On the study more broadly: Any treatment followed the collection of peripheral blood at initial diagnosis.

The CDR3 is 17 amino acids. V trimming: 1 base; J trimming: 2 bases; junction bases outside the gene matches: 4. CDR1 is SGHAT, CDR2 FQDESV, per germline (reference sequence). There were TCR beta CDR3 regions amplified from RNA transcripts. TCR CDR3 underwent first-round RT-PCR with the HTBI primer set. TCRdb recomputed calls from the multiplex PCR reads with MiXCR, one row per CDR3 protein. Of about 740,000 distinct CDR3 sequences in the sample, about 15% were seen once. Every diagnosis used clinical symptoms, serum thyroxine and TRAb, thyroid ultrasound and orbital computed tomography. Sequencing was performed on blood. The genes are TRBV11-1 and TRBJ2-1; TRBD2 matches 11 bases. The sequence was collected from a woman under 30 with Graves' hyperthyroidism. The CDR3 DNA reads TGTGCCAGCAGCTTAGGGACTAGCGGGCCGACCTACAATGAGCAGTTCTTC. Protein product: CASSLGTSGPTYNEQFF.